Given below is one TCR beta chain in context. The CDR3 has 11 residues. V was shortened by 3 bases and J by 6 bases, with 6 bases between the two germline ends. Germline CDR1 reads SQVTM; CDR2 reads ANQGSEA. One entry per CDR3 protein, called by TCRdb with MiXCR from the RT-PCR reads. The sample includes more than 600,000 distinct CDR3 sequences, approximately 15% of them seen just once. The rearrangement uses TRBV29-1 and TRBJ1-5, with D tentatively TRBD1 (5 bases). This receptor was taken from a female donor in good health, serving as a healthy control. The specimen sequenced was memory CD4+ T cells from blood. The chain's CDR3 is CSVEGVQPQHF. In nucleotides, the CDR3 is TGCAGCGTTGAGGGGGTTCAGCCCCAGCATTTT.